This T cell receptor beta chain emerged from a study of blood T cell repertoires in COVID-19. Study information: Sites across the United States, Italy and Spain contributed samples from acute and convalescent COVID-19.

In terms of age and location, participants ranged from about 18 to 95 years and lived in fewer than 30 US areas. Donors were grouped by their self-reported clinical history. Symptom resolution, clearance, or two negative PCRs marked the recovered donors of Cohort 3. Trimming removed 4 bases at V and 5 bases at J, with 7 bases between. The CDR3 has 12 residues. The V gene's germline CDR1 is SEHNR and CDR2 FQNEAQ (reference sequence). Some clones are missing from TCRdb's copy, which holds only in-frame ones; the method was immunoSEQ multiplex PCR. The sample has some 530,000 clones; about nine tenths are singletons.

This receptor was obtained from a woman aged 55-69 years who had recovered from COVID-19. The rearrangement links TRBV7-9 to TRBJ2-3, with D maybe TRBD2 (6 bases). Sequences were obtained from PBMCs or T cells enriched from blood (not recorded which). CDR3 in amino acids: CASSSGGDTQYF. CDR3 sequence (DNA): TGTGCCAGCAGCTCCGGGGGAGATACGCAGTATTTT.